Sequencing of this T cell receptor (beta chain) was carried out in a study of identical twins. This CDR3 has 15 amino acids. Per germline, CDR1 LGHNA and CDR2 YSLEER. V lost 0 bases to trimming and J lost 3 bases, with 11 bases between them. From the 5' RACE reads, TCRdb called clonotypes with MiXCR, one entry per CDR3 protein. The table records 690,000 or so distinct CDR3 sequences, approximately 9% of them present only once. These same records also appear under a second study, on yellow fever vaccine responses in identical twins.

The receptor was isolated from a woman aged 18-35 years in good health. Sequencing input: PBMCs. The chain links TRBV4-3 to TRBJ2-5, with D maybe TRBD2 (5 bases). The CDR3 protein is CASSQEGGLEETQYF. Here the CDR3 DNA reads TGCGCCAGCAGCCAAGAGGGCGGGTTAGAAGAGACCCAGTACTTC.